The T cell receptor (beta chain) under discussion was sequenced for a study of blood T cell repertoires in COVID-19 (dated by TCRdb to about 2020). Regarding the research as a whole: Collaborator samples came from the United States, Italy and Spain and covered acute and convalescent phases of COVID-19. The prospective study material was composed of cDNA or gDNA derived from T cells, B-cell-depleted T cells, or PBMCs. Where HLA class I and class II types were available, the types were taken from metadata supplied by the sample provider, not from assay-based typing. The repertoires were released in a freely available public database intended as a resource for research on the immune response to SARS-CoV-2. The samples were drawn from two sources: the first 160 participants of the ongoing ImmuneRACE study, and 1,200 or so subjects contributed by 6 global collaborators. Nearly every sample came with metadata listing a de-identified subject ID, COVID-19 status, age in years and sex. The dataset comprised deeply sampled blood TCRbeta repertoires from subjects exposed to, actively infected with, or recovered from COVID-19. The full study reports these points: The amount of clinical and demographic metadata varied by source and participant and was provided uncurated.

TCRbeta CDR3 regions were amplified from genomic DNA using the immunoSEQ Assay, a bias-controlled multiplex PCR. The original pipeline was this. Nucleated cell counts per sample were estimated from amplification of reference gene primers within the assay. To quantify the absolute abundance of each unique TCRbeta CDR3 rearrangement, sequence reads were collapsed and filtered. For each sample, productive Simpson clonality was calculated as the square root of Simpson's diversity index across productive rearrangements. TCRdb carries this immuneACCESS record with in-frame sequences only. Its versions omit some clonotypes, under half of them owing to an unresolved V gene in the studies checked, with the rest unexplained. D and trimming come from the DNA, and the V and J calls and clone size come from that table. For this sample the table gives around 190,000 clones, of which roughly four fifths were detected only once. More than 9.5% of the sample is held by the ten biggest clonotypes.

Notes on this clone: The clone's antigen remains unknown. No quality values exist for individual bases; no much larger clone is one base distant.

In Seattle, one collaborating source enrolled patients while the infection was active and tracked those patients longitudinally over the course of disease. Whole blood was collected in K2EDTA tubes by collaborating institutions according to the institutions' own protocols. Collaborator samples were shipped for TCRbeta analysis as frozen whole blood, isolated PBMCs, or DNA extracted from either sample type. V is reduced by 5 bases and J by 6 bases, leaving a spacing of 14 bases between them. Counted from cysteine to phenylalanine, this CDR3 has 14 amino acids. The entry retains the CDR3 DNA only, 42 bases that are in frame from base 1. CDR1 and CDR2, looked up from the germline V gene, are SGHRS and YFSETQ.

This sequence was found in a woman in her 40s with COVID-19, enrolled during active disease. The sequencing sample was made of peripheral blood. This chain joins TRBV5-1 to TRBJ1-4; too little of a D gene remains to name it. At the DNA level, the sequence is TGCGCCAGCAGAGTGGGTGTCAGCGATGAAAAACTGTTTTTT. The translation is CASRVGVSDEKLFF. With the portions outside the CDR3 filled from the reference TRBV5-1 and TRBJ1-4 genes, the complete variable region becomes KAGVTQTPRYLIKTRGQQVTLSCSPISGHRSVSWYQQTPGQGLQFLFEYFSETQRNKGNFPGRFSGRQFSNSRSEMNVSTLELGDSALYLCASRVGVSDEKLFFGSGTQLSVL.